A selection of T cell receptor beta chains follows, all from one sample in a study of CD4 T cells in relation to SARS-CoV-2 and coronaviruses. Profiled with immunoSEQ multiplex PCR; TCRdb holds only in-frame clones, not every one. The sample consists of 60,000 to 85,000 clones, approximately 95% of them appearing once. The sample was naive CD4+ T cells from PBMCs. These TCRs come from a human donor in good health. CDR3s leave out the opening cysteine and the closing phenylalanine or tryptophan.

V gene: TRBV10-1; J gene: TRBJ2-3; CDR3 protein: ASSGPGQGADTQY
V gene: TRBV19; J gene: TRBJ2-3; CDR3 protein: ASQGVGSQVVH
V gene: TRBV5-1; J gene: TRBJ1-1; CDR3 protein: ASSLATVTEAF
V gene: TRBV10-1; J gene: TRBJ1-1; CDR3 protein: ASSRPGTEAF
V gene: TRBV2; J gene: TRBJ2-1; CDR3 protein: ASSRLARPYNEQF
V gene: TRBV2; J gene: TRBJ2-7; CDR3 protein: ASRRETNYEQY
V gene: TRBV3-1/TRBV3-2; J gene: TRBJ1-1; CDR3 protein: ASSHSTGDYTEAF
V gene: TRBV29-1; J gene: TRBJ2-3; CDR3 protein: SATRDRVFADTQY
V gene: TRBV5-1; J gene: TRBJ2-7; CDR3 protein: ASGTSGKTHEQY
V gene: TRBV2; J gene: TRBJ1-4; CDR3 protein: ASSEEQLNEKLF
V gene: TRBV5-5; J gene: TRBJ1-5; CDR3 protein: ASSLVTGSAQPQH
V gene: TRBV7-9; J gene: TRBJ1-3; CDR3 protein: ASSPGGGGNTIY
V gene: TRBV7-6; J gene: TRBJ1-1; CDR3 protein: ASSLAGINTEAF
V gene: TRBV7-8; J gene: TRBJ1-5; CDR3 protein: ASSLFTGRNQPQH
V gene: TRBV4-3; J gene: TRBJ2-7; CDR3 protein: ASSQGRLSSYEQY
V gene: TRBV7-2; J gene: TRBJ2-5; CDR3 protein: ASSLRFQETQY
V gene: TRBV29-1; J gene: TRBJ2-7; CDR3 protein: SVPRSDNSYEQY
V gene: TRBV28; J gene: TRBJ2-1; CDR3 protein: ASKPGGQAYNEQF
V gene: TRBV4-3; J gene: TRBJ1-5; CDR3 protein: ASSQDTAIQPQH
V gene: TRBV5-1; J gene: TRBJ2-2; CDR3 protein: ASRRAINTGELF
V gene: TRBV7-3; J gene: TRBJ2-3; CDR3 protein: ASSFGTDTQY
V gene: TRBV7-3; J gene: TRBJ2-2; CDR3 protein: ASSTPGQGVAGELF
V gene: TRBV18; J gene: TRBJ2-5; CDR3 protein: ASSPQETQY